The T cell receptor beta chain described here comes from a study of OX40 agonist ivuxolimab in advanced cancers. The CDR3 has 13 residues. The germline V gene has CDR1 LGHNA and CDR2 YNFKEQ. The V gene lost 3 bases and the J gene lost 5 bases, with 7 bases spanning the gap. Some clones are missing from TCRdb's copy, which holds only in-frame ones; the method was immunoSEQ multiplex PCR. The sample lists about 68,000 clones; around 83% were seen once. The material was CD4+ or CD8+ T cells sorted from blood, obtained in a trial of the OX40 agonist ivuxolimab. The sequence derives from an adult with an advanced solid tumor such as melanoma, head and neck, liver or kidney cancer. This chain links TRBV4-2 with TRBJ2-2; possibly TRBD2 for D (5 bases). CDR3 region: CASSQIATGELFF. DNA of the CDR3: TGTGCCAGCAGCCAGATAGCGACCGGGGAGCTGTTTTTT.